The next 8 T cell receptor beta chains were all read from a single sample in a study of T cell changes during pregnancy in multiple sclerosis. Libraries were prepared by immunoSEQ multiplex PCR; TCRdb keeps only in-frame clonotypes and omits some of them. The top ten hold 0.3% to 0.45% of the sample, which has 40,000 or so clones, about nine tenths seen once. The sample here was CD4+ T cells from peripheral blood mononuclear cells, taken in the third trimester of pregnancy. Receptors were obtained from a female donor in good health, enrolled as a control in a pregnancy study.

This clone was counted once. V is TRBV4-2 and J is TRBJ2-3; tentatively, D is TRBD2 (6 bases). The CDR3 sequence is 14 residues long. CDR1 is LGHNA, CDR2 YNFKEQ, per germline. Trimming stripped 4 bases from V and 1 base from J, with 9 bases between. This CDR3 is CASSLGTGTDTQYF. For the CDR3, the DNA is TGTGCCAGCAGCCTAGGGACTGGCACAGATACGCAGTATTTT.

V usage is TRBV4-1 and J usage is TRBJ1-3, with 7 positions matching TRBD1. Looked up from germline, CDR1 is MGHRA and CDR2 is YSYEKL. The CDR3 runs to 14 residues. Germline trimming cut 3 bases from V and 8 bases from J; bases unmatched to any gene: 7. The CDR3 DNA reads TGCGCCAGCAGCCACAAAAACAGGGGTCACACCATATATTTT. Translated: CASSHKNRGHTIYF.

The CDR3: CASSEWGGLSSYNEQFF. In nucleotides, the CDR3 is TGTGCCAGCAGTGAATGGGGGGGACTCAGCTCCTACAATGAGCAGTTCTTC. V is TRBV6-1 and J is TRBJ2-1; 7 nucleotides match TRBD2. J gave up 0 bases and V 2 bases, and 7 bases lay outside the gene matches. This CDR3 spans 17 amino acids. The V gene's germline CDR1 is MNHNS and CDR2 SASEGT.

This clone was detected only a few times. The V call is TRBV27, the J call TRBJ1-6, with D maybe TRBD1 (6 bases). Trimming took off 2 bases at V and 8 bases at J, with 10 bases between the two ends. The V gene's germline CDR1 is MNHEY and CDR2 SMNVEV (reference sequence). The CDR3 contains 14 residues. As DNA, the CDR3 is TGTGCCAGCAGTTTACCCGGACAGCATTCACCCCTCCACTTT. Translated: CASSLPGQHSPLHF.

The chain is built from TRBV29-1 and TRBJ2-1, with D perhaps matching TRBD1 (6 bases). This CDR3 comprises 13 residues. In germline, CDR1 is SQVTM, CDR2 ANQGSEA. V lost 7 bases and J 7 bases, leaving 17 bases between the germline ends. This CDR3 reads CSDWGLRRNEQFF. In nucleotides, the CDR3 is TGCAGCGACTGGGGGCTAAGGAGGAATGAGCAGTTCTTC.

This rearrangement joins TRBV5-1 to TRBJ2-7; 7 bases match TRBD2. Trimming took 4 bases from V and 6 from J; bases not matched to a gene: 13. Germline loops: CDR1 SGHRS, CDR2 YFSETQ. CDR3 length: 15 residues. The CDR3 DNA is TGCGCCAGCAGCGCCTTGGGGGGGAACCCCGGCGAGCAGTACTTC. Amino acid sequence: CASSALGGNPGEQYF.

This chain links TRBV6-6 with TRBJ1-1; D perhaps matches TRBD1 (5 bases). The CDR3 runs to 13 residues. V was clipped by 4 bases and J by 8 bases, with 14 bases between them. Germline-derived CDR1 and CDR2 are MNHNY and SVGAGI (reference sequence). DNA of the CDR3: TGTGCCAGCAGTTCACAGGCGAGAGAGGAAGCTTTCTTT. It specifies CASSSQAREEAFF.

Here the CDR3 reads CASSVGSSGVTDTQYF. CDR3 bases: TGTGCCAGCAGCGTAGGCTCTAGCGGGGTGACAGATACGCAGTATTTT. This sequence joins TRBV9 and TRBJ2-3, with 9 positions matching TRBD2. The ends lost 0 bases at V and 3 bases at J; junction bases unmatched: 5. Germline CDR1 and CDR2: SGDLS and YYNGEE. This CDR3 comprises 16 residues. Full variable domain (remainder filled in from reference TRBV9 and TRBJ2-3): DSGVTQTPKHLITATGQRVTLRCSPRSGDLSVYWYQQSLDQGLQFLIQYYNGEERAKGNILERFSAQQFPDLHSELNLSSLELGDSALYFCASSVGSSGVTDTQYFGPGTRLTVL.